This T cell receptor (beta chain) appears in the sequencing data of a study of cytomegalovirus exposure and HLA in healthy donors. Looking at the study overall: It was reported in a later analysis that the same platform had been used for the roughly 130 validation repertoires as for the roughly 710 first-cohort repertoires.

Measured with immunoSEQ multiplex PCR; TCRdb has only the in-frame clones, and not every one. The sample consists of around 94,000 clones, about 94% of them appearing once. Regarding the study as a whole: In the roughly 120 validation repertoires, a later analysis found that first-cohort TCR clusters tended to co-occur. There were 160 or so TCR beta chains listed as cytomegalovirus-associated. Rare TCR sequences predominated, though certain public TCRs were found in many donors.

Germline V gene lookup returns CDR1 GTSNPN and CDR2 SVGIG (reference sequence). The CDR3 extends over 14 amino acids. A remark on this clone: The antigen is undetermined.

The receptor's source is a woman younger than 30 in good health and CMV-seronegative. The material sequenced was PBMCs. The chain couples TRBV30 to TRBJ1-2; D might be TRBD1 (6 bases). This chain's CDR3 is CARMGAQGYYGYTF. CDR3 coding DNA: TGTGCTAGGATGGGAGCCCAGGGGTACTATGGCTACACCTTC.